These T cell receptor beta chains were read from a single sample in a study of shared clonotypes between healthy human individuals. Generated by immunoSEQ multiplex PCR, the TCRdb table keeps only in-frame clones and is missing some. The profile covers a few million clones, with 93% appearing a single time and more than 1.5% taken by the ten largest. Sequencing used naive CD8+ T cells from PBMCs. The receptor source for this set is a man between 18 and 35 years old in good health. Some clones in this sample may be carry-over from other donors' samples. Both conserved end residues are part of each CDR3. D genes are given only for firm matches. Size tells how often a clone was seen (once, few, many) or the class of an expanded clone, and some rows leave it out.

- TRBJ1-5 TRBV11-2 - CASSLGGASNQPQHF TGTGCCAGCAGCTTAGGCGGGGCTAGCAATCAGCCCCAGCATTTT
- TRBJ2-1 TRBV7-6 TRBD2 CASSLKSSGTYEQFF TGTGCCAGCAGCTTAAAGTCTAGCGGGACTTATGAGCAGTTCTTC
- TRBJ2-1 TRBV5-1 - CASTLAYNEQFF TGCGCCAGCACCCTCGCATACAATGAGCAGTTCTTC
- TRBJ2-7 TRBV4-1 TRBD2 CASSQDAPPGLALSSYEQYF TGCGCCAGCAGCCAAGATGCCCCGCCCGGACTAGCGCTCAGCTCCTACGAGCAGTACTTC
- TRBJ1-4 TRBV19 - CASSRAREVEKLFF TGTGCCAGTAGTCGGGCCCGGGAGGTTGAAAAACTGTTTTTT
once TRBJ2-7 TRBV27 TRBD2 CASSSTGLDNEQYF TGTGCCAGCAGTTCCACGGGACTAGATAACGAGCAGTACTTC
- TRBJ2-1 TRBV27 - CASSAGRYNEQFF TGTGCCAGCTCTGCGGGGCGCTACAATGAGCAGTTCTTC
- TRBJ2-7 TRBV7-8 TRBD2 CASVSGLAGLEQYF TGTGCCAGCGTCTCGGGACTAGCGGGCCTTGAGCAGTACTTC
- TRBJ2-1 TRBV6-1 - CASSEGGNEQFF TGTGCCAGCAGTGAAGGGGGCAATGAGCAGTTCTTC
- TRBJ2-7 TRBV9 TRBD1 CASSPSAAGQGIYEQYF TGTGCCAGCAGCCCCTCGGCCGCGGGACAGGGGATTTACGAGCAGTACTTC
few TRBJ2-2 TRBV27 - CASIGATGELFF TGTGCCAGCATTGGGGCAACCGGGGAGCTGTTTTTT
- TRBJ2-2 TRBV7-9 - CASSVGTGLVDTGELFF TGTGCCAGCAGCGTTGGCACAGGGCTGGTCGACACCGGGGAGCTGTTTTTT
- TRBJ1-4 TRBV27 - CASSFKGAGEKLFF TGTGCCAGCAGTTTCAAAGGGGCGGGGGAAAAACTGTTTTTT
- TRBJ2-7 TRBV7-6 TRBD2 CASSGLAGGSYEQYF TGTGCCAGCAGCGGACTAGCGGGAGGTTCCTACGAGCAGTACTTC
- TRBJ1-2 TRBV4-3 TRBD1 CASSQENPPQGDGYTF TGCGCCAGCAGCCAAGAGAACCCCCCCCAGGGGGATGGCTACACCTTC
- TRBJ2-3 TRBV27 TRBD2 CASQAWTSGTDTQYF TGTGCCAGCCAGGCGTGGACTAGCGGCACAGATACGCAGTATTTT
- TRBJ2-1 TRBV25-1 - CASSSGLSNEQFF TGTGCCAGCAGTTCGGGACTCAGCAATGAGCAGTTCTTC
- TRBJ2-7 TRBV6-6 TRBD1 CASSSRTGIRQYF TGTGCCAGCAGTTCCAGGACAGGGATCAGGCAGTACTTC
- TRBJ1-1 TRBV18 - CASSSQRREMNTEAFF TGTGCCAGCTCATCCCAGCGGAGGGAAATGAACACTGAAGCTTTCTTT
once TRBJ2-1 TRBV7-9 - CASSGAQQGYGSEQFF TGTGCCAGCAGCGGGGCTCAACAGGGTTACGGTAGTGAGCAGTTCTTC
once TRBJ2-7 TRBV7-6 - CASSLVQGSSYEQYF TGTGCCAGCAGCTTAGTCCAGGGTAGTTCCTACGAGCAGTACTTC
- TRBJ2-1 TRBV27 TRBD2 CASGPDATSEGYNEQFF TGTGCCAGCGGCCCCGATGCGACTAGCGAAGGCTACAATGAGCAGTTCTTC
- TRBJ2-1 TRBV27 - CASSYRDGNEQFF TGTGCCAGCAGTTACAGGGATGGCAATGAGCAGTTCTTC
- TRBJ1-1 TRBV5-1 - CASSLWRTPTGGAFF TGCGCCAGCAGCTTATGGAGGACACCCACCGGGGGGGCTTTCTTT
- TRBJ2-7 TRBV27 TRBD1 CASKQGQGPSYEQYF TGTGCCAGCAAACAAGGACAGGGCCCTTCCTACGAGCAGTACTTC
- TRBJ1-5 TRBV27 - CASSLLGFGGTLAWNQPQHF TGTGCCAGCAGTTTGTTGGGGTTCGGGGGGACCCTGGCGTGGAATCAGCCCCAGCATTTT
- TRBJ2-5 TRBV15 - CATSRSLGGGYQETQYF TGTGCCACCAGCAGATCCCTGGGAGGGGGGTACCAAGAGACCCAGTACTTC
once TRBJ2-4 TRBV2 TRBD1 CASSDMGQGYGIQYF TGTGCCAGCAGTGACATGGGACAGGGATACGGCATTCAGTACTTC
- TRBJ1-2 TRBV27 TRBD1 CASSPRQGGRGYTF TGTGCCAGCAGTCCGCGACAGGGCGGGAGAGGCTACACCTTC
once TRBJ2-2 TRBV10-3 TRBD2 CAISESDQREWGGELFF TGTGCCATCAGTGAGTCTGACCAGCGGGAGTGGGGCGGGGAGCTGTTTTTT
- TRBJ1-1 TRBV9 TRBD1 CASSDQGGRNAEAFF TGTGCCAGCAGCGACCAGGGGGGCCGGAACGCTGAAGCTTTCTTT
- TRBJ1-1 TRBV4-1 TRBD1 CASSPLGTGMNTEAFF TGCGCCAGCAGCCCCCTGGGGACAGGGATGAACACTGAAGCTTTCTTT
- TRBJ1-2 TRBV9 - CASSFQNREADGYTF TGTGCCAGCAGCTTCCAGAACAGGGAGGCGGATGGCTACACCTTC
- TRBJ2-3 TRBV9 - CASSVRDRPSTDTQYF TGTGCCAGCAGCGTACGTGACAGACCTAGCACAGATACGCAGTATTTT
- TRBJ2-1 TRBV5-4 - CASSLSHNEQFF TGTGCCAGCAGCTTGAGCCACAATGAGCAGTTCTTC
- TRBJ2-7 TRBV7-9 - CASSLGRAATYEQYF TGTGCCAGCAGTCTAGGCCGGGCTGCCACCTACGAGCAGTACTTC
- TRBJ2-5 TRBV9 - CASSASSGETQYF TGTGCCAGCAGCGCATCAAGCGGGGAGACCCAGTACTTC
- TRBJ1-5 TRBV19 - CASSTPRDWGPGNQPQHF TGTGCCAGTAGTACCCCCCGGGATTGGGGGCCAGGCAATCAGCCCCAGCATTTT
- TRBJ2-1 TRBV6-1 - CASIHLRRVDNEQFF TGTGCCAGCATCCATCTTCGGAGAGTGGACAATGAGCAGTTCTTC
- TRBJ2-7 TRBV6-5 - CASSYGDSSPSYEQYF TGTGCCAGCAGTTACGGGGATTCTTCACCCTCCTACGAGCAGTACTTC
- TRBJ1-2 TRBV11-2 - CASSPGRNYGYTF TGTGCCAGCAGCCCCGGCCGAAACTATGGCTACACCTTC
- TRBJ1-1 TRBV5-5 - CASSSSGPTNTEAFF TGTGCCAGCAGCTCTTCGGGTCCCACGAACACTGAAGCTTTCTTT
- TRBJ2-3 TRBV27 - CASATSTPGTQYF TGTGCCAGCGCAACTAGTACCCCCGGGACGCAGTATTTT
- TRBJ2-1 TRBV14 TRBD2 CASSQGTSGSYNEQFF TGTGCCAGCAGCCAAGGGACTAGCGGCTCCTACAATGAGCAGTTCTTC
- TRBJ2-3 TRBV29-1 TRBD2 CSGSTSGRSTDTQYF TGCAGCGGCTCGACTAGCGGCAGAAGCACAGATACGCAGTATTTT
once TRBJ2-1 TRBV9 - CASSVGKSRDNEQFF TGTGCCAGCAGCGTAGGCAAGTCGCGGGATAATGAGCAGTTCTTC
once TRBJ2-1 TRBV6-5 TRBD1 CASSLGTGALGEQFF TGTGCCAGCAGTTTAGGGACAGGGGCTTTAGGTGAGCAGTTCTTC
few TRBJ1-5 TRBV19 TRBD1 CASRTQGKNQPQHF TGTGCCAGTAGGACACAGGGGAAGAATCAGCCCCAGCATTTT
- TRBJ1-2 TRBV9 - CASSVGVEMSNYGYTF TGTGCCAGCAGCGTAGGGGTTGAGATGTCTAACTATGGCTACACCTTC
- TRBJ2-5 TRBV5-1 - CASSLPQHQETQYF TGCGCCAGCAGCTTGCCTCAGCACCAAGAGACCCAGTACTTC
once TRBJ2-5 TRBV5-4 TRBD2 CASSLRPLAGGQETQYF TGTGCCAGCAGCTTGCGCCCACTAGCGGGAGGGCAAGAGACCCAGTACTTC
- TRBJ2-1 TRBV19 - CASRGRPYNEQFF TGTGCCAGTAGGGGACGGCCCTACAATGAGCAGTTCTTC
- TRBJ2-7 TRBV2 - CASSEWGVSYEQYF TGTGCCAGCAGTGAATGGGGGGTCTCGTACGAGCAGTACTTC
- TRBJ2-1 TRBV10-3 - CATGVPPNYLDNEQFF TGTGCCACCGGGGTCCCGCCCAATTATCTGGACAATGAGCAGTTCTTC